This T cell receptor beta chain was recorded in a study of blood T cells in healthy people across ages. Sample-barcoded 5' priming and a J-beta primer mix drove a second PCR of roughly 6 to 12 cycles. TCRdb re-called the 5' RACE reads with MiXCR, one entry per CDR3 protein. The sample contains about 800,000 distinct CDR3 sequences, roughly 60% of which appear only once. Trimming took 2 bases from V and 3 from J; bases not matched to a gene: 5. Germline loops: CDR1 MGHRA, CDR2 YSYEKL. The CDR3 contains 17 residues. Points on this clonotype: Its matching antigen is unknown.

Findings and caveats of the study: Estimates of diversity drawn from one million T cells were considered underestimates. Unknown CMV status may confound age-related changes in expanded clones.

Source material: blood. The J gene is TRBJ2-1, the V gene TRBV4-1, with 12 bases that match TRBD2. The sequence was collected from a man aged 25 to 40 in good health. CDR3 protein: CASSQLAGGLVYNEQFF. For the CDR3, the DNA is TGCGCCAGCAGCCAACTAGCGGGGGGGCTGGTCTACAATGAGCAGTTCTTC.